These 27 T cell receptor beta chains came from one sample sequenced in a study of beta chain features in type 1 diabetes. Findings and limits, study-wide: Shorter TCRB CDR3s, moderately but significantly so, marked every one of the four CD4+ subsets in Type 1 diabetes patients.

The antigens for these receptors are not known. All of the isolated RNA was reverse transcribed, so expressed TCRB transcripts were sequenced. TCRdb keeps only in-frame clones here, not all; method: immunoSEQ multiplex PCR. Among hundreds of thousands of clones, over 12% were seen once, and the ten largest hold 0.035% to 0.045%. Sequencing was done on a sample of naive CD4+ T cells from blood. These receptors all stem from a young man with type 1 diabetes.

This rearrangement joins TRBV7-2 to TRBJ1-2, with D possibly matching TRBD1 (6 bases). V lost 5 bases and J 6 bases, leaving 13 bases between the germline ends. The CDR3 covers 13 residues. Per germline, CDR1 SGHTA and CDR2 FQGNSA. The CDR3 sequence: CASSRQRGDGYTF. DNA for the CDR3: TGTGCCAGCAGCCGCCAAAGGGGGGATGGCTACACCTTC.

In this sample, this clone turned up once. This chain uses TRBV27 with TRBJ2-1; D is unresolved. Germline values: CDR1 MNHEY, CDR2 SMNVEV (reference sequence). The CDR3 spans 13 residues. With 0 bases removed from V and 9 bases from J, the gap between germline ends came to 9 bases. CDR3 sequence reads: CASSLSVAGEQFF. CDR3 nucleotide sequence: TGTGCCAGCAGTTTATCGGTGGCAGGTGAGCAGTTCTTC.

The rearrangement joins TRBV7-9 to TRBJ2-3, with 8 bases aligning to TRBD1. Looked up from germline, CDR1 is SEHNR and CDR2 is FQNEAQ (reference sequence). The V segment lost 5 bases and the J segment 5 bases; nucleotides outside the gene matches: 9. The CDR3 extends over 15 amino acids. CDR3 sequence (DNA): TGTGCCAGCAGCCCTCCGGACAGGGAATTAGATACGCAGTATTTT. It codes for CASSPPDRELDTQYF.

This clone turned up a few times. J is TRBJ2-4 and V is TRBV7-2; the match to TRBD2 covers 9 bases. The junction had 14 bases not matched to a gene; V was cut back by 6 bases and J by 11 bases. This CDR3 is built from 15 residues. The germline gives CDR1 SGHTA, CDR2 FQGNSA. The CDR3 here is CASRPRGGQLGVQYF. The CDR3 DNA is TGTGCCAGCAGACCGCGGGGGGGCCAGCTCGGCGTTCAGTACTTC. Together with reference TRBV7-2 and TRBJ2-4, the CDR3 gives the full variable domain: GAGVSQSPSNKVTEKGKDVELRCDPISGHTALYWYRQSLGQGLEFLIYFQGNSAPDKSGLPSDRFSAERTGGSVSTLTIQRTQQEDSAVYLCASRPRGGQLGVQYFGAGTRLSVL.

This clone was observed a few times. The CDR3 DNA is TGTGCCAGCAGCCAAGACAGGCGATCTTATGGCTACACCTTC. Translation gives CASSQDRRSYGYTF. The chain joins TRBV4-2 to TRBJ1-2; unclear D gene. The V and J ends lost 0 bases and 5 bases respectively, with 10 bases between them. Germline CDR1 is LGHNA and CDR2 is YNFKEQ. CDR3 length: 14 residues.

For the CDR3, the DNA is TGCGCCAGCAGCGTGGAGACGAGGAATGAGCAGTTCTTC. It encodes CASSVETRNEQFF. The chain carries TRBV4-3 and TRBJ2-1; D is uncertain. CDR3 length: 13 residues. Germline loops: CDR1 LGHNA, CDR2 YSLEER. With 5 bases removed from V and 7 bases from J, the gap between germline ends came to 12 bases.

Remarks on this clone: Other DNA sequences in the sample encode the same CDR3. The rearrangement links TRBV25-1 to TRBJ1-2, with D possibly TRBD1 on 5 matching bases. Germline assignment: CDR1 MGHDK and CDR2 SYGVNS. With 9 bases removed from V and 4 bases from J, the gap between germline ends came to 21 bases. CDR3 length: 15 amino acids. As DNA, the CDR3 is TGTGCCAGTGCAGGGCTGGATGGGGTCGGCTATGGCTACACCTTC. This encodes CASAGLDGVGYGYTF.

This clone was detected only a few times. V gene TRBV4-1 combines with J gene TRBJ2-2, with 7 bases matching TRBD1. Unmatched junction bases numbered 12, after V lost 4 bases and J lost 4 bases. The CDR3 totals 17 residues. Germline CDR1 reads MGHRA; CDR2 reads YSYEKL. The CDR3 DNA follows: TGCGCCAGCAGCCGAGGACCGGGACAGATTGCCACCGGGGAGCTGTTTTTT. This translates into CASSRGPGQIATGELFF.

The gene calls are TRBV9 and TRBJ2-3; 11 nucleotides agree with TRBD2. CDR1 and CDR2 (germline): SGDLS, YYNGEE. The trim removed 4 bases at V and 6 bases at J, leaving 7 bases unmatched. The CDR3 extends over 15 amino acids. In DNA, the CDR3 is TGTGCCAGCAGCATAATAGCGGGAGGGCTCGATACGCAGTATTTT. Amino acid sequence: CASSIIAGGLDTQYF. The entire variable domain, with the rest obtained from reference TRBV9 and TRBJ2-3, is as follows: DSGVTQTPKHLITATGQRVTLRCSPRSGDLSVYWYQQSLDQGLQFLIQYYNGEERAKGNILERFSAQQFPDLHSELNLSSLELGDSALYFCASSIIAGGLDTQYFGPGTRLTVL.

This clone was detected a few times. The chain couples TRBV2 to TRBJ1-2; D gene unclear. The CDR3 is 12 amino acids. Deletions cut 2 bases from V and 3 bases from J, with 4 bases between. The germline CDR1 and CDR2 sequences are SNHLY and FYNNEI. The CDR3 bases are TGTGCCAGCAGTGAACAAGACTATGGCTACACCTTC. This codes for CASSEQDYGYTF.

The chain employs TRBV9 and TRBJ2-3; 10 bases align to TRBD2. CDR1 and CDR2 from the germline V gene are SGDLS and YYNGEE. This CDR3 is built from 13 residues. With V trimmed by 7 bases and J by 4 bases, 3 bases remained unmatched. CDR3 DNA: TGTGCCAGCGGAGGGACTAGCGCAGATACGCAGTATTTT. Translating gives CASGGTSADTQYF.

The genes are TRBV9 and TRBJ2-1; D is unresolved. V lost 0 bases and J lost 0, with 13 bases in between. The CDR3 totals 17 residues. CDR1 is SGDLS and CDR2 is YYNGEE in the germline V gene. CDR3: CASSVALVAGSYNEQFF. DNA for the CDR3: TGTGCCAGCAGCGTAGCTCTCGTGGCAGGCTCCTACAATGAGCAGTTCTTC. The full variable domain, rest sourced from reference TRBV9 and TRBJ2-1, is DSGVTQTPKHLITATGQRVTLRCSPRSGDLSVYWYQQSLDQGLQFLIQYYNGEERAKGNILERFSAQQFPDLHSELNLSSLELGDSALYFCASSVALVAGSYNEQFFGPGTRLTVL.

A few counts support this clone. In nucleotides, the CDR3 is TGTGCCTGGGTTCTAAGCACAGGGCTGAACACCGGGGAGCTGTTTTTT. Amino acids: CAWVLSTGLNTGELFF. This chain uses TRBV30 with TRBJ2-2; a weak D match, TRBD1 (6 bases). Germline loops: CDR1 GTSNPN, CDR2 SVGIG (reference sequence). The CDR3 extends over 16 amino acids. V lost 5 bases to trimming and J lost 1 base, with 17 bases between them.

V usage is TRBV4-3 and J usage is TRBJ1-1; no reliable D call. V was pared by 0 bases and J by 7 bases, with 12 bases between. The CDR3 consists of 14 residues. The V gene's germline CDR1 is LGHNA and CDR2 YSLEER. The CDR3 DNA sequence: TGCGCCAGCAGCCAAGAAGGGTTAGAGAATGAAGCTTTCTTT. Its translation: CASSQEGLENEAFF.

In nucleotides, the CDR3 is TGTGCCAGCAGCTTAGATGAAGGTGTCAGAAACACCATATATTTT. Amino acid sequence: CASSLDEGVRNTIYF. V gene TRBV11-2 combines with J gene TRBJ1-3; D unclear. V dropped 0 bases and J dropped 5 bases, with 11 bases sitting between them. This CDR3 spans 15 amino acids. The germline V gene encodes CDR1 SGHAT and CDR2 FQNNGV.

This clone turned up a few times. The chain couples TRBV2 to TRBJ1-2; maybe TRBD1 (5 bases). This CDR3 spans 18 amino acids. Trimming cost V 0 bases and J 2 bases, with 19 bases left between them. CDR1 is SNHLY, CDR2 FYNNEI, per germline. The CDR3 nucleotides are TGTGCCAGCAGTGAAGCGGTTCGGGGGGACCCACGCAACTATGGCTACACCTTC. Encoded protein: CASSEAVRGDPRNYGYTF.

Notes on this clone: Other nucleotide sequences from this sample produce the same CDR3. This rearrangement joins TRBV30 to TRBJ2-3; D not resolved. Germline-derived CDR1 and CDR2 are GTSNPN and SVGIG (reference sequence). The CDR3 runs 11 residues. V was trimmed by 3 bases and J by 3 bases, leaving 4 bases between them. The CDR3 DNA reads as TGTGCCTGGAGCCGGACAGATACGCAGTATTTT. Protein: CAWSRTDTQYF.

The V and J genes are TRBV28 and TRBJ2-1, with D unclear. Trimming took off 1 base at V and 3 bases at J, with 1 base between the two ends. Germline-derived CDR1 and CDR2 are MDHEN and SYDVKM. The CDR3 loop spans 12 amino acids. The CDR3 loop reads CASSLFYNEQFF. DNA for the CDR3: TGTGCCAGCAGTTTATTCTACAATGAGCAGTTCTTC.

In this sample, this clone turned up a few times. This chain connects TRBV7-2 to TRBJ2-6, with D possibly matching TRBD1 (6 bases). In germline, CDR1 is SGHTA, CDR2 FQGNSA. CDR3 length: 16 residues. Trimming removed 5 bases at V and 2 bases at J, with 13 bases between. This chain's CDR3 is CASSQLGGTGANVLTF. DNA for the CDR3: TGTGCCAGCAGCCAACTAGGGGGAACTGGGGCCAACGTCCTGACTTTC.

The rearrangement joins TRBV5-1 to TRBJ2-2; TRBD1 agrees at 10 bases. Germline CDR1 is SGHRS and CDR2 is YFSETQ. There are 15 residues in the CDR3. Losses at the gene ends were 3 bases for V and 5 bases for J; bases not matched to a gene: 4. The DNA for the CDR3 is TGCGCCAGCAGCTCGATGGGACAGGGGACCGGGGAGCTGTTTTTT. Translation gives CASSSMGQGTGELFF.

The chain combines TRBV6-5 with TRBJ2-5; D is uncertain. Germline CDR1 is MNHEY and CDR2 is SVGAGI. CDR3 length: 15 residues. V lost 0 bases to trimming and J lost 4 bases, with 12 bases between them. The CDR3 DNA follows: TGTGCCAGCAGTTACTCGACAAAGATGCCAGAGACCCAGTACTTC. Translated, it gives CASSYSTKMPETQYF.

V usage is TRBV14 and J usage is TRBJ2-7; a weak D match, TRBD1 (5 bases). This CDR3 spans 11 amino acids. Trimming took 8 bases from V and 2 from J, leaving 7 bases between them. The germline gives CDR1 SGHDN, CDR2 FVKESK. DNA for the CDR3: TGTGCCAGCGGGGCGGCCTACGAGCAGTACTTC. Translated, it gives CASGAAYEQYF.

The CDR3 DNA reads TGTGCCAGCAGAGCTCATCATACGGTGGGGACTGAAGCTTTCTTT. This encodes CASRAHHTVGTEAFF. V and J are TRBV9 and TRBJ1-1; D is unresolved. The V end lost 5 bases, the J end lost 5 bases, and 19 bases lay between the germline ends. CDR1 is SGDLS and CDR2 is YYNGEE in the germline V gene. The CDR3 is 15 amino acids. Full variable domain (missing parts from reference TRBV9 and TRBJ1-1): DSGVTQTPKHLITATGQRVTLRCSPRSGDLSVYWYQQSLDQGLQFLIQYYNGEERAKGNILERFSAQQFPDLHSELNLSSLELGDSALYFCASRAHHTVGTEAFFGQGTRLTVV.

The chain combines TRBV30 with TRBJ2-2; maybe TRBD1 (6 bases). The germline gives CDR1 GTSNPN, CDR2 SVGIG (reference sequence). The CDR3 has 16 amino acids. Trimming cost V 3 bases and J 5 bases, with 19 bases left between them. The CDR3, as DNA: TGTGCCTGGAGGCCGGGACAAGAAGGCCCGACCGGGGAGCTGTTTTTT. This codes for CAWRPGQEGPTGELFF.

This chain links TRBV9 with TRBJ1-4; D not resolved. CDR1 and CDR2 (germline): SGDLS, YYNGEE. V was cut by 7 bases and J by 8 bases, with 12 bases left in between. There are 12 residues in the CDR3. The chain's CDR3 is CASRRAGEKLFF. The DNA of the CDR3 is TGTGCCAGCCGGAGGGCGGGGGAAAAACTGTTTTTT.

The chain employs TRBV7-2 and TRBJ2-1; 7 nucleotides agree with TRBD1. Germline V gene sequence: CDR1 SGHTA, CDR2 FQGNSA. The CDR3 runs 16 residues. Trimming cost V 6 bases and J 3 bases; bases outside gene matches: 11. The CDR3 nucleotides read TGTGCCAGCAGATACTCCGGGACAGAATACTACAATGAGCAGTTCTTC. Translating it yields CASRYSGTEYYNEQFF.

The genes are TRBV10-2 and TRBJ1-1; possible D gene TRBD1, 6 bases. V gave up 4 bases and J gave up 4 bases, with 13 bases separating them. The CDR3 runs 14 residues. Germline V CDR1 and CDR2: WSHSY, SAAADI. This chain's CDR3 is CASSALGGSTEAFF. For the CDR3, the DNA is TGCGCCAGCAGTGCCCTAGGGGGTTCCACTGAAGCTTTCTTT.